This T cell receptor (beta chain) was identified in a study of T cells in Graves' hyperthyroidism and ophthalmopathy. Study overall: Peripheral blood was drawn at first diagnosis, prior to all treatment. General study findings and limits: Ophthalmopathy got predicted by the model a median approximately 6.4 months before its onset. Most thyroid clonotypes that were expanded above 0.001 also turned up in blood.

Worth noting for this clonotype: What it binds is unknown.

RNA transcripts provided the source from which TCR beta CDR3 regions were amplified. When the TCR CDR3 underwent first-round RT-PCR, the HTBI primer set was used. One entry per CDR3 protein, called by TCRdb with MiXCR from the multiplex PCR reads. The table includes a few hundred thousand distinct CDR3 sequences, around 14% detected once. The origin of this receptor is a woman aged 25 to 39 with Graves' hyperthyroidism. The sample was blood.

The CDR3 DNA sequence: TGCAGTGCATCTAGGGAGCGGACTTTTCAGCCCCAGCATTTT. Protein sequence: CSASRERTFQPQHF. The chain is built from TRBV20-1 and TRBJ1-5; D unresolved. This CDR3 region has 14 residues. With 6 bases removed from V and 6 bases from J, the gap between germline ends came to 18 bases. Germline values: CDR1 DFQATT, CDR2 SNEGSKA (reference sequence).